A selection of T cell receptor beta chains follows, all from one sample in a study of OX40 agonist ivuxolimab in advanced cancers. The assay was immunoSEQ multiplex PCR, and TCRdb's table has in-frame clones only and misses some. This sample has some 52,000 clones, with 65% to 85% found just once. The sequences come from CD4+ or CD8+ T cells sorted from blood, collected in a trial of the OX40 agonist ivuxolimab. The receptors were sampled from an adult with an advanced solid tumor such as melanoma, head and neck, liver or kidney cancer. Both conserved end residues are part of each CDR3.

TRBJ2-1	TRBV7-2	CASSGRSVGEQFF
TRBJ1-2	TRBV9	CASSVEQAWDGYTF
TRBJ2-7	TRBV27	CASSLAGVGYEQYF
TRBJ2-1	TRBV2	CASRTGKRYNEQFF
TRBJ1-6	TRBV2	CASSIGYSPLHF
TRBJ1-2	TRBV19	CASETGNDYGYTF
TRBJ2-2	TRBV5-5	CASSLVRLAGTNTGELFF
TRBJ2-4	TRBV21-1	CASSATRRCGNIQYF
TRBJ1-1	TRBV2	CASSDVGAPNTEAFF
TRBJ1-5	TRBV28	CASSPSRGQGLSQPQHF
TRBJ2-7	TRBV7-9	CASSSTRQVTDEQYF
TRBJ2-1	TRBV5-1	CASSLEVGTAEQFF
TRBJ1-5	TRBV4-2	CASSQAPDSNQPQHF
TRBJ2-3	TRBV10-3	CAISEWQSGGKSTDTQYF
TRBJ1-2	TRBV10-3	CAISEQGSGYTF
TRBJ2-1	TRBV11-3	CASSSSVASGRRGFNEQFF
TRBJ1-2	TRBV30	CAWRGRGDTHNYGYTF
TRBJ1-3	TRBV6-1	CASSKAGTGNTIYF
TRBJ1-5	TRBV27	CAGPRGARDQPQHF
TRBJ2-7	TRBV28	CASSLRGRGGDEQYF
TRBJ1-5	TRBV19	CASTGRLDQPQHF
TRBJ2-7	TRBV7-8	CASSIPPRYEQYF
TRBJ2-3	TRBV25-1	CASSDPGQSTDTQYF
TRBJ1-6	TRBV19	CASSILDSVPPLHF
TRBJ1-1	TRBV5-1	CASRTREGFNTEAFF
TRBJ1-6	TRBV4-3	CASSQDNSPLHF
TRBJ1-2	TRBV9	CASIGRQGGYGYTF
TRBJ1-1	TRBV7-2	CASSLFVIGRTEAFF
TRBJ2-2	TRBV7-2	CASHRGRSTGELFF
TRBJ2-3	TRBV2	CASTTGALAGSTDTQYF
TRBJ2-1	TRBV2	CASSRTSGPNEQFF
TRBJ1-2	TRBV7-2	CASSEQWGYTF
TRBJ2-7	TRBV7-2	CASSPNLAASSYEQYF
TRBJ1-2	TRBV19	CASRGQGDYGYTF
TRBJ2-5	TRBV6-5	CASRTMAQETQYF
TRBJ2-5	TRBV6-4	CASSRLLIGQETQYF
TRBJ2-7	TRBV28	CASRSSSYEQYF
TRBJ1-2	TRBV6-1	CASSEGGGEGYTF
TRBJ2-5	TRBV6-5	CASSRGAGVETQYF
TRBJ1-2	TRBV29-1	CSVERAGGNGYTF
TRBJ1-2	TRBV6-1	CASSEGGEGGYTF
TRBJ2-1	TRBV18	CASSPVADYNEQFF
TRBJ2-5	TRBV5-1	CASSLSAGYGAQETQYF
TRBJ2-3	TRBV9	CASSVDVASGDTQYF
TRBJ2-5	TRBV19	CASRGDRLQETQYF
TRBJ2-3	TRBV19	CASAGTYRTDTQYF
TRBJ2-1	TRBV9	CASSVGPGTGMNEQFF
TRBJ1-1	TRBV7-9	CASSLEPGNTEAFF
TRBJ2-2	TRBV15	CATSRDRSGATGELFF
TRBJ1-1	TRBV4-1	CASSQDIGVLTEAFF
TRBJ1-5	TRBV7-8	CASSPSARGNQPQHF
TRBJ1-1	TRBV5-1	CASSATGLNTEAFF
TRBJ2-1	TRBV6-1	CASSRTGLVNEQFF
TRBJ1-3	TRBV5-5	CASSLGTGMANTIYF
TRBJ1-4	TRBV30	CAWSVFGQFYEKLFF
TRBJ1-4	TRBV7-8	CASTLRVGDEKLFF
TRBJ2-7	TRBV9	CASSGGTGLHEQYF